This is a list of T cell receptor beta chains from one sample in a study of T-cell memory formation after mild COVID-19. Via MiXCR, TCRdb re-called the 5' RACE reads, giving one row per CDR3 protein. The table includes under 400,000 distinct CDR3 sequences, around 28% detected once. The sample comprised PBMCs or a T cell subset sorted from them (not recorded which). Every receptor here comes from an adult woman who had mild COVID-19 (a few samples of this study predate the infection). Cell type and time point are not known. CDR3s include the opening cysteine and the closing phenylalanine or tryptophan. The D gene is left open where the match is weak. Clone size appears in some rows only: once, few, many, or a class for an expanded clone.

CDR3nt: TGTGCCAGCAGCCCGACAGGGTATCCGGAGACCCAGTACTTC
CDR3aa: CASSPTGYPETQYF
j_gene: TRBJ2-5
d_gene: TRBD1
v_gene: TRBV9
abundance: .

CDR3nt: TGCAGTGCTAGAGAGGGGACAGGATATCAGCCCCAGCATTTT
CDR3aa: CSAREGTGYQPQHF
j_gene: TRBJ1-5
d_gene: TRBD1
v_gene: TRBV20-1
abundance: .

CDR3nt: TGTGCCAGCAGTACTAAGGACGGCGGAGGGTACTTC
CDR3aa: CASSTKDGGGYF
j_gene: TRBJ2-7
d_gene: .
v_gene: TRBV12-3/TRBV12-4
abundance: .

CDR3nt: TGTGCCAGCACCTGGAGGAGGGAGGTCACAGATACGCAGTATTTT
CDR3aa: CASTWRREVTDTQYF
j_gene: TRBJ2-3
d_gene: .
v_gene: TRBV28
abundance: .

CDR3nt: TGTGCCAGCAGTTCCTCCAACTACAATGAGCAGTTCTTC
CDR3aa: CASSSSNYNEQFF
j_gene: TRBJ2-1
d_gene: .
v_gene: TRBV6-5
abundance: .

CDR3nt: TGCGCCAGCAGCCAAGGGACAGGGGGGAACACCGGGGAGCTGTTTTTT
CDR3aa: CASSQGTGGNTGELFF
j_gene: TRBJ2-2
d_gene: TRBD1
v_gene: TRBV4-1
abundance: few

CDR3nt: TGCAGCGTGGGGGGAGGGAGGAGCTCCTACGAGCAGTACTTC
CDR3aa: CSVGGGRSSYEQYF
j_gene: TRBJ2-7
d_gene: TRBD2
v_gene: TRBV29-1
abundance: .

CDR3nt: TGCGCCAGCAGCTTGGCCGCCGGGAAAGAGCAGTTCTTC
CDR3aa: CASSLAAGKEQFF
j_gene: TRBJ2-1
d_gene: .
v_gene: TRBV5-1
abundance: few

CDR3nt: TGTGCCACCAGCCGGGAACAACGAGACTATGGCTACACCTTC
CDR3aa: CATSREQRDYGYTF
j_gene: TRBJ1-2
d_gene: .
v_gene: TRBV18
abundance: .

CDR3nt: TGTGCCAGCAGCCAGCCCACCGGGACAGGGGGCTGGAGCTCTGGGGCCAACGTCCTGACTTTC
CDR3aa: CASSQPTGTGGWSSGANVLTF
j_gene: TRBJ2-6
d_gene: TRBD1
v_gene: TRBV3-1
abundance: .

CDR3nt: TGCGCCAGCAGCCAAGGGCAGGGGCCTACGGGGGAGACCCAGTACTTC
CDR3aa: CASSQGQGPTGETQYF
j_gene: TRBJ2-5
d_gene: .
v_gene: TRBV4-1
abundance: few

CDR3nt: TGCAGTGCTACCCGCTTGAGCGGGAAGTCCTACAATGAGCAGTTCTTC
CDR3aa: CSATRLSGKSYNEQFF
j_gene: TRBJ2-1
d_gene: TRBD2
v_gene: TRBV20-1
abundance: .

CDR3nt: TGTGCCAGCAGGACGACAGGGGAGCGCGAGCAGTACTTC
CDR3aa: CASRTTGEREQYF
j_gene: TRBJ2-7
d_gene: TRBD1
v_gene: TRBV6-2/TRBV6-3
abundance: .

CDR3nt: TGCGCCAGCAGCCTTGAACCAACGGGACACGGGAGTTCACCCCTCCACTTT
CDR3aa: CASSLEPTGHGSSPLHF
j_gene: TRBJ1-6
d_gene: .
v_gene: TRBV5-1
abundance: few

CDR3nt: TGCAGCGTAGGGACAGGGACTGAAGCTTTCTTT
CDR3aa: CSVGTGTEAFF
j_gene: TRBJ1-1
d_gene: TRBD1
v_gene: TRBV29-1
abundance: .

CDR3nt: TGTGCCAGCAGCGTAGTGGGGGGGCAAACCGGGGAGCTGTTTTTT
CDR3aa: CASSVVGGQTGELFF
j_gene: TRBJ2-2
d_gene: .
v_gene: TRBV9
abundance: .

CDR3nt: TGTGCCAGCCGGCAGGGGCTAGACACTGAAGCTTTCTTT
CDR3aa: CASRQGLDTEAFF
j_gene: TRBJ1-1
d_gene: .
v_gene: TRBV6-5
abundance: few

CDR3nt: TGTGCCAGCAGCCAAGAGGGGCTAGACTCCTACAATGAGCAGTTCTTC
CDR3aa: CASSQEGLDSYNEQFF
j_gene: TRBJ2-1
d_gene: .
v_gene: TRBV3-1
abundance: .

CDR3nt: TGCAGTGCTAGCTGGGAGCGGGATGAGCAGTTCTTC
CDR3aa: CSASWERDEQFF
j_gene: TRBJ2-1
d_gene: .
v_gene: TRBV20-1
abundance: few

CDR3nt: TGTGCCAGCAGCCCGGAAGTAGCGGGAGATAATGAGCAGTTCTTC
CDR3aa: CASSPEVAGDNEQFF
j_gene: TRBJ2-1
d_gene: TRBD2
v_gene: TRBV5-6
abundance: .

CDR3nt: TGTGCCAGCAGTTTAGGGACCGCGAATTCCGAGCAGTACTTC
CDR3aa: CASSLGTANSEQYF
j_gene: TRBJ2-7
d_gene: .
v_gene: TRBV12-3/TRBV12-4
abundance: many

CDR3nt: TGTGCCAGCAGCTTAGTGGGTCGCGGGGACTCCTACGAGCAGTACTTC
CDR3aa: CASSLVGRGDSYEQYF
j_gene: TRBJ2-7
d_gene: .
v_gene: TRBV7-9
abundance: few

CDR3nt: TGTGCCAGCAGTGAATCGGGGAATTCACCCCTCCACTTT
CDR3aa: CASSESGNSPLHF
j_gene: TRBJ1-6
d_gene: .
v_gene: TRBV6-1
abundance: .

CDR3nt: TGTGCCAGCAGTTTATCCGGGTCCAGCAATCAGCCCCAGCATTTT
CDR3aa: CASSLSGSSNQPQHF
j_gene: TRBJ1-5
d_gene: .
v_gene: TRBV12-3/TRBV12-4
abundance: .

CDR3nt: TGTGCCAGCAGTTATTCACTAGACGGGGCCTACAATGAGCAGTTCTTC
CDR3aa: CASSYSLDGAYNEQFF
j_gene: TRBJ2-1
d_gene: .
v_gene: TRBV7-9
abundance: .

CDR3nt: TGCAGCGTCGGAGAAACAGGGGGGATTGGCGAGCAGTACTTC
CDR3aa: CSVGETGGIGEQYF
j_gene: TRBJ2-7
d_gene: TRBD1
v_gene: TRBV29-1
abundance: .

CDR3nt: TGTGCCAGCAGCGTGGGAGCGGGCAGAGGGAACACTGAAGCTTTCTTT
CDR3aa: CASSVGAGRGNTEAFF
j_gene: TRBJ1-1
d_gene: .
v_gene: TRBV9
abundance: few

CDR3nt: TGTGCCATCAGTGAGGTTGTAGGGGCGAACCATGGCTACACCTTC
CDR3aa: CAISEVVGANHGYTF
j_gene: TRBJ1-2
d_gene: .
v_gene: TRBV10-3
abundance: .

CDR3nt: TGTGCCACCAGTGATTCGCGGACAGGGGCCCTATCAAATTCACCCCTCCACTTT
CDR3aa: CATSDSRTGALSNSPLHF
j_gene: TRBJ1-6
d_gene: TRBD1
v_gene: TRBV24-1
abundance: .

CDR3nt: TGTGCCACCAGTGATTTGACAGGGACTGAAGCTTTCTTT
CDR3aa: CATSDLTGTEAFF
j_gene: TRBJ1-1
d_gene: .
v_gene: TRBV24-1
abundance: few

CDR3nt: TGTGCCAGCAGCTTACCAGGGGCCTACGAGCAGTACTTC
CDR3aa: CASSLPGAYEQYF
j_gene: TRBJ2-7
d_gene: .
v_gene: TRBV5-1
abundance: many

CDR3nt: TGTGCCAGCAGCCAAGATCTTGACAGGGAACCTACCTATGGCTACACCTTC
CDR3aa: CASSQDLDREPTYGYTF
j_gene: TRBJ1-2
d_gene: TRBD1
v_gene: TRBV4-2
abundance: .

CDR3nt: TGTGCCACCAGTGATCCCAATCAGCCCCAGCATTTT
CDR3aa: CATSDPNQPQHF
j_gene: TRBJ1-5
d_gene: .
v_gene: TRBV24-1
abundance: .

CDR3nt: TGTGCCAGCAGCCGCTCTAGTCCCTACGAGCAGTACTTC
CDR3aa: CASSRSSPYEQYF
j_gene: TRBJ2-7
d_gene: .
v_gene: TRBV7-2
abundance: few

CDR3nt: TGCGCCAGCCGTAAAGGACTACAAGAGACCCAGTACTTC
CDR3aa: CASRKGLQETQYF
j_gene: TRBJ2-5
d_gene: .
v_gene: TRBV5-1
abundance: medium-sized

CDR3nt: TGTGCCAGCAGCCGAGAGGGACAGGGGGGAGATACGAAGTATTTT
CDR3aa: CASSREGQGGDTKYF
j_gene: TRBJ2-3
d_gene: TRBD1
v_gene: TRBV7-6
abundance: .

CDR3nt: TGTGCCAGCAGGAGAAGCCTTGAGCAGTTCTTC
CDR3aa: CASRRSLEQFF
j_gene: TRBJ2-1
d_gene: .
v_gene: TRBV12-3/TRBV12-4
abundance: .

CDR3nt: TGTGCCAGCTCACCGGTGGAGTACACTGAAGCTTTCTTT
CDR3aa: CASSPVEYTEAFF
j_gene: TRBJ1-1
d_gene: .
v_gene: TRBV18
abundance: .

CDR3nt: TGTGCCAGCAGTAATCTAGGAACCCGTACAGGGAACACTGAAGCTTTCTTT
CDR3aa: CASSNLGTRTGNTEAFF
j_gene: TRBJ1-1
d_gene: .
v_gene: TRBV27
abundance: .

CDR3nt: TGTGCCAGCAGTGACCTTCCCGGGAACCCCCGGCCGTATTTT
CDR3aa: CASSDLPGNPRPYF
j_gene: TRBJ2-3
d_gene: .
v_gene: TRBV12-3/TRBV12-4
abundance: .

CDR3nt: TGTGCTAGCAGCCCCTCCGACTGGGATACGCAGTATTTT
CDR3aa: CASSPSDWDTQYF
j_gene: TRBJ2-3
d_gene: .
v_gene: TRBV7-7
abundance: once

CDR3nt: TGTGCCAGCAGTACCAATTCACCCCTCCACTTT
CDR3aa: CASSTNSPLHF
j_gene: TRBJ1-6
d_gene: .
v_gene: TRBV25-1
abundance: few

CDR3nt: TGCAGCGTTGTAAGAGAGGACTATGGCTACACCTTC
CDR3aa: CSVVREDYGYTF
j_gene: TRBJ1-2
d_gene: .
v_gene: TRBV29-1
abundance: .

CDR3nt: TGCGCCAGCAGCTTGGACGGGACAGGGTCTCCCGGGGAGCTGTTTTTT
CDR3aa: CASSLDGTGSPGELFF
j_gene: TRBJ2-2
d_gene: TRBD1
v_gene: TRBV5-1
abundance: few

CDR3nt: TGTGCCAGCAGTCCCGCGACAGGGAGCCCACTCTATGGCTACACCTTC
CDR3aa: CASSPATGSPLYGYTF
j_gene: TRBJ1-2
d_gene: TRBD1
v_gene: TRBV27
abundance: .

CDR3nt: TGTGCCATCAGTGATTCGACAGGTGCGAACTATGGCTACACCTTC
CDR3aa: CAISDSTGANYGYTF
j_gene: TRBJ1-2
d_gene: .
v_gene: TRBV10-3
abundance: few

CDR3nt: TGTGCCAGCAGCACCTTAGGCTGGGATGAGCAGTTATTC
CDR3aa: CASSTLGWDEQLF
j_gene: TRBJ2-1
d_gene: .
v_gene: TRBV7-2
abundance: .

CDR3nt: TGCAGTGCCACCCGGGGACAGAGCTACGAGCAGTACTTC
CDR3aa: CSATRGQSYEQYF
j_gene: TRBJ2-7
d_gene: TRBD1
v_gene: TRBV20-1
abundance: few

CDR3nt: TGTGCCAGCAGCCCAAGGGGGGGGAGGTGGAATGAGCAGTTCTTC
CDR3aa: CASSPRGGRWNEQFF
j_gene: TRBJ2-1
d_gene: .
v_gene: TRBV7-3
abundance: many

CDR3nt: TGTGCCAGCAGCTTAAAGCGGGGGGTCCCGAACACCGGGGAGCTGTTTTTT
CDR3aa: CASSLKRGVPNTGELFF
j_gene: TRBJ2-2
d_gene: TRBD2
v_gene: TRBV7-8
abundance: .

CDR3nt: TGTGCCAGCAGTCCAATCCCCCCGTACAATGAGCAGTTCTTC
CDR3aa: CASSPIPPYNEQFF
j_gene: TRBJ2-1
d_gene: .
v_gene: TRBV12-3/TRBV12-4
abundance: few